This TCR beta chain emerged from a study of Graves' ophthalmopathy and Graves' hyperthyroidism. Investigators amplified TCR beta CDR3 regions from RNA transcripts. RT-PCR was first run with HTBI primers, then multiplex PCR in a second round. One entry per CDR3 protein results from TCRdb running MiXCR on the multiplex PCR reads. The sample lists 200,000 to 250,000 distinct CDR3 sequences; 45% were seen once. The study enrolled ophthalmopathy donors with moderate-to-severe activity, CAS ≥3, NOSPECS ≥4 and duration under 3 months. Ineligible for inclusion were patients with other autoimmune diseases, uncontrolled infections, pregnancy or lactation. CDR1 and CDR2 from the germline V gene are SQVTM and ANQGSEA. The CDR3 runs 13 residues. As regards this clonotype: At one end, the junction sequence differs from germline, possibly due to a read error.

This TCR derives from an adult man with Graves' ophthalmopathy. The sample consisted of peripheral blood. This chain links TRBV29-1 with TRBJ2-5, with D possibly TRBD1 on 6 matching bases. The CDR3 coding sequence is TGCAGCGTGCAACAGGGTACCCAAGGGACCCAGTACTTC. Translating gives CSVQQGTQGTQYF. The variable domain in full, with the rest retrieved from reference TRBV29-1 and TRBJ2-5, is SAVISQKPSRDICQRGTSLTIQCQVDSQVTMMFWYRQQPGQSLTLIATANQGSEATYESGFVIDKFPISRPNLTFSTLTVSNMSPEDSSIYLCSVQQGTQGTQYFGPGTRLLVL.